Shown below are 14 T cell receptor beta chains from a single sample sequenced in a study of cytomegalovirus exposure and HLA in healthy donors (TCRdb year 2017). To prepare the library, the immunoSEQ multiplex PCR assay was applied. For the multiplex PCR, a mixture combining 60 forward primers for TCR Vbeta segments and 13 reverse primers for TCR Jbeta segments was used. TCRdb provides this immuneACCESS table in a form limited to in-frame rearrangements. Some clones are lacking; in checked studies, under half of them reflect an unresolved V gene, and why the rest are absent is not known. The sample yields fewer than 120,000 clones; under 85% were counted once. The ten biggest clones cover about 6.8% of the sample. The sequenced sample consisted of PBMCs. Source of these receptors: a man aged 25-40 years in good health and CMV-seropositive.

The rearrangement links TRBV27 to TRBJ1-3; perhaps TRBD1 as D (5 bases). Trimming cost V 2 bases and J 0 bases, with 17 bases left between them. The V gene's germline CDR1 is MNHEY and CDR2 SMNVEV (reference sequence). The length of the CDR3 is 18 residues. CDR3 amino acids: CASSLGSGRVHSGNTIYF. As DNA, the CDR3 is TGTGCCAGCAGTTTAGGTTCGGGCAGGGTGCACTCTGGAAACACCATATATTTT.

This clone appeared a single time. V and J are TRBV11-2 and TRBJ1-2; 7 positions match TRBD1. This CDR3 has 14 amino acids. In germline, CDR1 is SGHAT, CDR2 FQNNGV. V was clipped by 7 bases and J by 4 bases; unmatched bases: 9. CDR3 DNA: TGTGCCAGCAACCGGGACAGCCAATCCTATGGCTACACCTTC. It encodes CASNRDSQSYGYTF.

A note on this clone: It may be a read error: a sequence one base away is much more abundant. The CDR3 sequence is CASSEGTDYGYTF. CDR3 in DNA: TGTGCCAGCAGTGAAGGGACAGACTATGGCTACACCTTC. The chain is built from TRBV25-1 and TRBJ1-2; 7 nucleotides match TRBD1. V lost 2 bases and J lost 3; bases outside the gene matches: 0. Germline CDR1 is MGHDK and CDR2 is SYGVNS. The length of the CDR3 is 13 residues.

The genes are TRBV27 and TRBJ1-2; the D is unclear. V lost 3 bases to trimming and J lost 3 bases, with 11 bases between them. Germline CDR1 and CDR2: MNHEY and SMNVEV (reference sequence). The CDR3 length is 14 residues. The CDR3 nucleotides are TGTGCCAGCAGTTTTAATTTGGCGGACTATGGCTACACCTTC. Protein: CASSFNLADYGYTF.

The chain is built from TRBV6-5 and TRBJ1-2; D remains unclear. This CDR3 has 13 amino acids. CDR1 is MNHEY and CDR2 is SVGAGI in the germline V gene. V was shortened by 5 bases and J by 10 bases, with 17 bases between the two germline ends. This chain's CDR3 is CASSPPGWGVYTF. The CDR3 DNA reads TGTGCCAGCAGTCCACCGGGATGGGGTGTCTACACCTTC.

This clone was seen a few times. CDR3 nucleotides: TGTGCCAGCAGTTGGACAGGGAGAGGAAACACCATATATTTT. Protein: CASSWTGRGNTIYF. This sequence joins TRBV28 and TRBJ1-3, with TRBD1 matching 8 bases. The CDR3 loop spans 14 amino acids. Germline lookup yields CDR1 MDHEN and CDR2 SYDVKM. Trimming cost V 4 bases and J 4 bases; bases outside gene matches: 3.

The chain recombines TRBV25-1 with TRBJ2-3, with 7 bases that match TRBD2. Trimming cost V 10 bases and J 2 bases; bases outside gene matches: 6. This CDR3 region has 13 residues. Germline V gene sequence: CDR1 MGHDK, CDR2 SYGVNS. CDR3 DNA sequence: TGTGCCACCCAAAGCGGGACCACAGATACGCAGTATTTT. Residues: CATQSGTTDTQYF.

This chain uses TRBV9 with TRBJ1-6; D is possibly TRBD1 (5 bases). Germline CDR1 reads SGDLS; CDR2 reads YYNGEE. This CDR3 region has 14 residues. Trimming took 2 bases from V and 5 from J, leaving 8 bases between them. CDR3 bases: TGTGCCAGCAGCGTGGACACCGATAATTCACCCCTCCACTTT. Translated, it gives CASSVDTDNSPLHF.

The chain joins TRBV30 to TRBJ2-1; possible D gene TRBD1, 5 bases. Germline-derived CDR1 and CDR2 are GTSNPN and SVGIG (reference sequence). The V end was cut by 3 bases, the J end by 4 bases, with 13 bases between. The CDR3 sequence is 14 residues long. The DNA of the CDR3 is TGTGCCTGGAGGGACAAGACAGCATACAATGAGCAGTTCTTC. Residues: CAWRDKTAYNEQFF.

This clone was seen a handful of times. The chain uses TRBV6-1 and TRBJ1-2; maybe TRBD1 (5 bases). This CDR3 has 15 residues. V was pared by 8 bases and J by 0 bases, with 16 bases between. CDR1 MNHNS and CDR2 SASEGT come from the germline V gene. The CDR3 bases are TGTGCCAGCCACCGACAGTCGGGCACTAACTATGGCTACACCTTC. It encodes CASHRQSGTNYGYTF.

The sample holds a few counts of this clone. J is TRBJ2-7 and V is TRBV25-1; 7 nucleotides line up with TRBD2. The CDR3 runs to 12 residues. V was clipped by 11 bases and J by 2 bases; unmatched bases: 6. CDR1 and CDR2 (germline): MGHDK, SYGVNS. The CDR3 loop reads CAVRRETYEQYF. CDR3 DNA sequence: TGTGCCGTCCGGCGGGAGACCTACGAGCAGTACTTC.

The gene calls are TRBV9 and TRBJ1-1, with D perhaps matching TRBD1 (5 bases). Trimming left V 3 bases short and J 4 bases short, with 10 bases between. The length of the CDR3 is 13 residues. Germline CDR1 and CDR2: SGDLS and YYNGEE. CDR3 DNA: TGTGCCAGCAGCGCCGGGGGGGGCACTGAAGCTTTCTTT. Its protein product is CASSAGGGTEAFF.

The CDR3 spells CASSVAPGDQPQHF. CDR3 coding DNA: TGTGCCAGCAGCGTAGCCCCGGGGGATCAGCCCCAGCATTTT. The chain combines TRBV9 with TRBJ1-5; D may be TRBD1 (5 bases). Germline V gene data show CDR1 as SGDLS and CDR2 as YYNGEE. The CDR3 spans 14 residues. Trimming stripped 0 bases from V and 5 bases from J, with 9 bases between.

The rearrangement uses TRBV7-3 and TRBJ2-1; 9 nucleotides match TRBD2. The V gene end was trimmed by 1 base and the J gene end by 6 bases; junction bases not matched to a gene: 1. This CDR3 comprises 14 residues. The germline CDR1 and CDR2 sequences are SGHTA and FQGTGA. This CDR3 is CASSLSGGANEQFF. CDR3 nucleotides: TGTGCCAGCAGCTTAAGCGGGGGGGCCAATGAGCAGTTCTTC. The whole variable domain, remainder taken from reference TRBV7-3 and TRBJ2-1, is GAGVSQTPSNKVTEKGKYVELRCDPISGHTALYWYRQSLGQGPEFLIYFQGTGAADDSGLPNDRFFAVRPEGSVSTLKIQRTERGDSAVYLCASSLSGGANEQFFGPGTRLTVL.